A single sample gave rise to the 14 T cell receptor beta chains below, sequenced in a study of cytomegalovirus exposure and HLA in healthy donors. The PCR made use of 60 Vbeta and 13 Jbeta primers. Assay used: immunoSEQ multiplex PCR; TCRdb lists only in-frame clones, some missing. Here the sample spans 200,000 to 250,000 clones, approximately 68% being singletons. The source material was PBMCs. The source of these receptors is a woman in her 30s in good health and CMV-seronegative.

The chain has TRBV7-8 and TRBJ2-7, with D maybe TRBD2 (6 bases). CDR3 length: 14 amino acids. CDR1 and CDR2 (germline): SGHVS, FQNEAQ. Trimming pared 5 bases from V and 0 bases from J, leaving 11 bases between. CDR3 sequence (DNA): TGTGCCAGCAGCCGACGGGGGAGCTCCTACGAGCAGTACTTC. It encodes CASSRRGSSYEQYF. Filled out from reference TRBV7-8 and TRBJ2-7, the complete variable domain reads GAGVSQSPRYKVAKRGQDVALRCDPISGHVSLFWYQQALGQGPEFLTYFQNEAQLDKSGLPSDRFFAERPEGSVSTLKIQRTQQEDSAVYLCASSRRGSSYEQYFGPGTRLTVT.

This clone was picked up a small number of times. V gene TRBV27 combines with J gene TRBJ2-7, with 11 bases that match TRBD2. In germline, CDR1 is MNHEY, CDR2 SMNVEV (reference sequence). The CDR3 is made up of 16 amino acids. Losses at the gene ends were 5 bases for V and 3 bases for J; bases not matched to a gene: 9. CDR3 sequence (DNA): TGTGCCAGCAGTCTCGGTACTAGCGGGAGATTCTACGAGCAGTACTTC. It yields the protein CASSLGTSGRFYEQYF.

The CDR3 nucleotides read TGTGCCTCCACCGACGGGACTTTCTCCTACGAGCAGTACTTC. This translates into CASTDGTFSYEQYF. The chain employs TRBV6-1 and TRBJ2-7; D may be TRBD2 (6 bases). Trimming shortened V by 11 bases and J by 0 bases, and 17 bases separated the two germline ends. Germline V lookup: CDR1 MNHNS, CDR2 SASEGT. This CDR3 has 14 amino acids.

This chain links TRBV5-4 with TRBJ2-5; TRBD2 matches at 12 bases. CDR1 and CDR2 (germline): SGHNT, YYREEE (reference sequence). The CDR3 is made up of 15 amino acids. V shed 4 bases, J shed 5 bases, and the junction held 6 bases outside the gene matches. CDR3 nucleotides: TGTGCCAGCAGCAAAGGGACTAGCGGGCCCGAGACCCAGTACTTC. Protein sequence: CASSKGTSGPETQYF.

The chain combines TRBV11-2 with TRBJ1-1; possible D gene TRBD1, 5 bases. Trimming took off 5 bases at V and 0 bases at J, with 16 bases between the two ends. The CDR3 covers 16 residues. CDR1 SGHAT and CDR2 FQNNGV come from the germline V gene. The chain's CDR3 is CASSITGGLLNTEAFF. The CDR3 region has the DNA TGTGCCAGCAGCATAACAGGCGGCCTCCTGAACACTGAAGCTTTCTTT.

The rearrangement uses TRBV18 and TRBJ2-2; D gene uncertain. V was shortened by 3 bases and J by 2 bases, with 13 bases between the two germline ends. Looked up from germline, CDR1 is KGHSH and CDR2 is LQKENI. The CDR3 consists of 16 residues. The CDR3 DNA reads as TGTGCCAGCTCACCTATTACAGATATCAACACCGGGGAGCTGTTTTTT. The encoded protein is CASSPITDINTGELFF.

The chain is built from TRBV19 and TRBJ2-1; 13 nucleotides align to TRBD2. In germline, CDR1 is LNHDA, CDR2 SQIVND (reference sequence). The CDR3 has 15 residues. V trimming: 5 bases; J trimming: 4 bases; junction bases outside the gene matches: 2. CDR3 in DNA: TGTGCCAGTAGTGGGACTAGCGGGACTTACAATGAGCAGTTCTTC. It codes for CASSGTSGTYNEQFF.

As for this clone: The sample carries other DNA sequences with the same CDR3. The J gene is TRBJ2-7, the V gene TRBV6-5; D is possibly TRBD2 (6 bases). The CDR3 has 13 residues. CDR1 is MNHEY, CDR2 SVGAGI, per germline. Trimming removed 2 bases from V and 6 bases from J, with 11 bases in between. CDR3 DNA: TGTGCCAGCAGTTACGCCGGGACTGGCGAGCAGTACTTC. Encoded protein: CASSYAGTGEQYF.

The chain couples TRBV9 to TRBJ2-1; TRBD1 aligns across 7 bases. Germline CDR1 SGDLS, CDR2 YYNGEE. The CDR3 is 14 residues long. V trimming: 3 bases; J trimming: 9 bases; junction bases outside the gene matches: 9. CDR3 sequence reads: CASSDRGQASEQFF. The CDR3 nucleotides are TGTGCCAGCAGCGACCGCGGACAGGCTAGTGAGCAGTTCTTC.

V usage is TRBV18 and J usage is TRBJ1-2, with D possibly matching TRBD1 (6 bases). V was trimmed by 2 bases and J by 4 bases, leaving 14 bases between them. Per the germline V gene, CDR1 is KGHSH and CDR2 is LQKENI. This CDR3 is built from 15 residues. CDR3 DNA: TGTGCCAGCTCACCAATGCGGGGGCTTGTCTATGGCTACACCTTC. Translated, it gives CASSPMRGLVYGYTF.

J is TRBJ2-7 and V is TRBV6-5; D gene ambiguous. Trimming removed 5 bases at V and 3 bases at J, with 8 bases between. Germline CDR1 is MNHEY and CDR2 is SVGAGI. This CDR3 contains 12 residues. The CDR3 sequence is CASSEAGYEQYF. The CDR3, as DNA: TGTGCCAGCAGTGAAGCCGGCTACGAGCAGTACTTC.

Worth noting for this clone: A read error may produce the germline difference seen at one junction end. V and J are TRBV10-3 and TRBJ2-1; 8 bases fit TRBD1. This CDR3 comprises 12 residues. CDR1 is ENHRY, CDR2 SYGVKD, per germline. Here the CDR3 reads CATSDRGDEQFF. CDR3 coding DNA: TGTGCCACCAGTGACAGGGGAGATGAGCAGTTCTTC.

This clone appeared a single time. The identical CDR3 is also encoded by other nucleotide sequences in the sample. The chain has TRBV6-1 and TRBJ1-1; tentatively, D is TRBD1 (6 bases). Germline V lookup: CDR1 MNHNS, CDR2 SASEGT. The CDR3 is 13 residues long. V lost 6 bases and J 0 bases, leaving 8 bases between the germline ends. CDR3 bases: TGTGCCAGCAGAAACAGGGTGAACACTGAAGCTTTCTTT. It encodes CASRNRVNTEAFF.

Notes on this clone: The junction and the germline gene differ at one end; a read error may be behind it. The rearrangement links TRBV29-1 to TRBJ1-4, with 8 bases aligning to TRBD1. The length of the CDR3 is 17 residues. Germline CDR1 SQVTM, CDR2 ANQGSEA. The CDR3 here is CIVEGVWGDRTNEKLFF. The CDR3 bases are TGCATCGTTGAAGGGGTGTGGGGGGACAGGACAAATGAAAAACTGTTTTTT.